This is a list of T cell receptor beta chains from one sample in a study of blood T cell repertoires in COVID-19. Clones were sequenced by immunoSEQ multiplex PCR, and TCRdb holds only the in-frame ones, with some missing. The data hold 90,000 to 100,000 clones, with roughly 89% observed a single time. Material for sequencing was peripheral blood. The receptors here all came from a man between 65 and 85 years old with active or convalescent COVID-19. Both conserved end residues are part of each CDR3. D genes are given only for firm matches. Only some rows state a clone size, as once, few, many or a class for expanded clones.

d_gene,v_gene,j_gene,abundance,CDR3aa,CDR3nt
.,TRBV5-1,TRBJ1-1,.,CATGVAPNTEAFF,TGCGCCACGGGGGTGGCCCCGAACACTGAAGCTTTCTTT
TRBD1,TRBV28,TRBJ1-3,.,CASSLRQGAGSGNTIYF,TGTGCCAGCAGTTTACGTCAGGGGGCTGGCTCTGGAAACACCATATATTTT
.,TRBV3-1/TRBV3-2,TRBJ1-2,few,CASSRTEIGYGYTF,TGTGCCAGCAGCCGGACTGAAATAGGTTATGGCTACACCTTC
TRBD1,TRBV5-1,TRBJ2-1,.,CASSLEGGQGNEQFF,TGCGCCAGCAGCTTGGAGGGGGGACAGGGCAATGAGCAGTTCTTC
TRBD2,TRBV7-2,TRBJ2-7,.,CASSFSGRAGEQYF,TGTGCCAGCAGCTTCTCTGGGAGGGCGGGCGAGCAGTACTTC
.,TRBV3-1/TRBV3-2,TRBJ1-6,few,CASSSRDTYNSPLHF,TGTGCCAGCAGCTCCCGGGACACCTATAATTCACCCCTCCACTTT
TRBD2,TRBV3-1/TRBV3-2,TRBJ2-7,.,CASSQDTSGDTYEQYF,TGTGCCAGCAGCCAAGATACTAGCGGGGACACCTACGAGCAGTACTTC
.,TRBV11-2,TRBJ1-1,.,CASSPSGGTEAFF,TGTGCCAGCAGCCCCTCCGGGGGCACTGAAGCTTTCTTT
TRBD1,TRBV15,TRBJ1-1,.,CATSPRTGVTEAFF,TGTGCCACCAGCCCCCGGACAGGGGTCACTGAAGCTTTCTTT
.,TRBV7-8,TRBJ2-7,.,CASSLRDSFYEQYF,TGTGCCAGCAGCTTGCGGGACAGCTTCTACGAGCAGTACTTC
.,TRBV5-6,TRBJ1-2,few,CASSLGARVYGYTF,TGTGCCAGCAGCTTGGGCGCCAGGGTCTATGGCTACACCTTC
.,TRBV29-1,TRBJ2-3,.,CSAATATTTDTQYF,TGCAGCGCAGCGACAGCCACAACCACAGATACGCAGTATTTT
.,TRBV18,TRBJ2-7,.,CASSQHPGDEQYF,TGTGCCAGCTCACAACACCCCGGGGACGAGCAGTACTTC
TRBD2,TRBV28,TRBJ2-1,.,CASRPTSGGAFNEQFF,TGTGCCAGCAGACCAACTAGCGGGGGGGCGTTCAATGAGCAGTTCTTC
.,TRBV19,TRBJ2-7,once,CASSIGVQKGEQYF,TGTGCCAGTAGTATCGGGGTACAAAAGGGCGAGCAGTACTTC
TRBD1,TRBV19,TRBJ2-1,.,CASSGVSGTGRYNEQFF,TGTGCCAGTAGTGGAGTGTCCGGGACAGGGAGGTACAATGAGCAGTTCTTC
TRBD1,TRBV2,TRBJ1-2,.,CASSGQTGGYGYTF,TGTGCCAGCAGTGGCCAGACAGGGGGATATGGCTACACCTTC
TRBD1,TRBV5-1,TRBJ2-1,.,CASSFGGTGGSNEQFF,TGCGCCAGCAGCTTTGGGGGGACAGGGGGCTCGAATGAGCAGTTCTTC
TRBD1,TRBV2,TRBJ2-1,.,CASSETGGYNEQFF,TGTGCCAGCAGTGAGACAGGGGGCTACAATGAGCAGTTCTTC
TRBD1,TRBV5-1,TRBJ1-5,.,CASSAGQGNQPQHF,TGCGCCAGCAGCGCCGGACAGGGCAATCAGCCCCAGCATTTT
TRBD2,TRBV11-2,TRBJ2-7,.,CASRSLAGSYEQYF,TGTGCCAGCCGCTCACTAGCGGGGTCCTACGAGCAGTACTTC
.,TRBV30,TRBJ2-3,.,CAWSQGQGGKDTQYF,TGTGCCTGGAGTCAAGGACAGGGAGGGAAAGATACGCAGTATTTT
TRBD2,TRBV7-9,TRBJ2-1,.,CASSPGLALNEQFF,TGTGCCAGCAGCCCCGGACTAGCCCTCAATGAGCAGTTCTTC
.,TRBV3-1/TRBV3-2,TRBJ1-1,.,CASSQSGNTEAFF,TGTGCCAGCAGCCAATCGGGGAACACTGAAGCTTTCTTT
.,TRBV3-1/TRBV3-2,TRBJ1-1,.,CASRGFQGSFF,TGTGCCAGCAGGGGATTCCAGGGATCTTTCTTT
TRBD1,TRBV5-1,TRBJ1-1,.,CASSLESQGANTEAFF,TGCGCCAGCAGCTTGGAGAGTCAGGGGGCGAACACTGAAGCTTTCTTT
.,TRBV12-2,TRBJ1-1,.,CASRLGMTSEAFF,TGTGCAAGTCGCTTAGGGATGACAAGTGAAGCTTTCTTT
TRBD1,TRBV6-1,TRBJ1-2,.,CASSESVTGNYGYTF,TGTGCCAGCAGTGAATCCGTGACAGGGAACTATGGCTACACCTTC
.,TRBV7-2,TRBJ1-1,.,CASSLVGGANTEAFF,TGTGCCAGCAGCTTAGTAGGGGGGGCGAACACTGAAGCTTTCTTT
TRBD1,TRBV12-3/TRBV12-4,TRBJ1-4,.,CASRLQGDEKLFF,TGTGCCAGCAGACTACAGGGGGATGAAAAACTGTTTTTT